Detailed here is one T cell receptor beta chain. The V and J ends lost 4 bases and 5 bases, in that order; junction bases with no gene match: 9. Per germline, CDR1 SEHNR and CDR2 FQNEAQ (reference sequence). There are 16 residues in the CDR3. The entry originates in a study of cytomegalovirus exposure and HLA in healthy donors. The primer mix had 60 Vbeta and 13 Jbeta primers. Only in-frame clones appear in the TCRdb table, and some are missing; sequencing was by immunoSEQ multiplex PCR. The repertoire holds 80,000 to 95,000 clones, less than 65% seen once, with about 5.9% in the top ten. The source is a woman in her 30s in good health and CMV-seronegative. The chain joins TRBV7-9 to TRBJ2-1, with 9 bases matching TRBD2. The sample consisted of PBMCs. CDR3 nucleotide sequence: TGTGCCAGCAGCTCCGTTAGCGGGGGAACCCACAATGAGCAGTTCTTC. Translated: CASSSVSGGTHNEQFF. Drawing the rest from reference TRBV7-9 and TRBJ2-1, the complete variable domain is DTGVSQNPRHKITKRGQNVTFRCDPISEHNRLYWYRQTLGQGPEFLTYFQNEAQLEKSRLLSDRFSAERPKGSFSTLEIQRTEQGDSAMYLCASSSVSGGTHNEQFFGPGTRLTVL.